A selection of T cell receptor beta chains follows, all from one sample in a study of blood T cells in healthy people across ages. TCRdb re-analysed the 5' RACE reads in MiXCR, keeping a single row per CDR3 protein. In the table there are 550,000 to 600,000 distinct CDR3 sequences, roughly 28% of which are singletons. Sequencing input: blood. The receptors come from a woman aged 70-85 years in good health. CDR3s include the opening cysteine and the closing phenylalanine or tryptophan. The D gene is left open where the match is weak. A row's size may be missing; if present it is once, few, many or a size class.

CDR3 DNA: TGTGCCAGCAGCAGACAGGCGATGAATTCACCCCTCCACTTT
CDR3 protein: CASSRQAMNSPLHF
J gene: TRBJ1-6
clone size: few
D gene: .
V gene: TRBV5-6

CDR3 DNA: TGTGCCAGCAGTAGGTGGTTCTCGGATACCGGGGAGCTGTTTTTT
CDR3 protein: CASSRWFSDTGELFF
J gene: TRBJ2-2
clone size: .
D gene: .
V gene: TRBV6-2/TRBV6-3

CDR3 DNA: TGCGCCAGCAGCGGACAGGGGCCCTACACCTTC
CDR3 protein: CASSGQGPYTF
J gene: TRBJ1-2
clone size: few
D gene: TRBD1
V gene: TRBV5-1

CDR3 DNA: TGTGCCAGCAGCCTACTCGTTAGGAATGAGCAGTTCTTC
CDR3 protein: CASSLLVRNEQFF
J gene: TRBJ2-1
clone size: .
D gene: .
V gene: TRBV11-2

CDR3 DNA: TGTGCCAGCAGCTTGTCGTGGGACAGGGTCCACGAGCAGTACTTC
CDR3 protein: CASSLSWDRVHEQYF
J gene: TRBJ2-7
clone size: .
D gene: TRBD1
V gene: TRBV7-2

CDR3 DNA: TGTGCCAGCTCTCCCGTAAACAGAATCACAGATACGCAGTATTTT
CDR3 protein: CASSPVNRITDTQYF
J gene: TRBJ2-3
clone size: few
D gene: .
V gene: TRBV27

CDR3 DNA: TGTGCCAGCAGCGTAGATGGGGGCCTCTACGAGCAGTACTTC
CDR3 protein: CASSVDGGLYEQYF
J gene: TRBJ2-7
clone size: .
D gene: .
V gene: TRBV9

CDR3 DNA: TGTACCAGCAGCCGCCAATCGGGGGGGATCTACAATGAGCAGTTCTTC
CDR3 protein: CTSSRQSGGIYNEQFF
J gene: TRBJ2-1
clone size: few
D gene: TRBD2
V gene: TRBV6-2/TRBV6-3

CDR3 DNA: TGCAGTGCTAACGGGGAGGAGGACACTGAAGCTTTCTTT
CDR3 protein: CSANGEEDTEAFF
J gene: TRBJ1-1
clone size: .
D gene: .
V gene: TRBV20-1

CDR3 DNA: TGTGCCAGCAGACCTAAGTTGGACAGGGGGATACAAGAGACCCAGTACTTC
CDR3 protein: CASRPKLDRGIQETQYF
J gene: TRBJ2-5
clone size: .
D gene: TRBD1
V gene: TRBV25-1

CDR3 DNA: TGTGCCAGCAGCTCCCGCAGGACAGGGGATGAGTATGGCTACACCTTC
CDR3 protein: CASSSRRTGDEYGYTF
J gene: TRBJ1-2
clone size: few
D gene: TRBD1
V gene: TRBV5-5

CDR3 DNA: TGTGCCAGCAGGCTCGCAGGGGGCGTACTAGGCTACACCTTC
CDR3 protein: CASRLAGGVLGYTF
J gene: TRBJ1-2
clone size: once
D gene: TRBD1
V gene: TRBV6-5

CDR3 DNA: TGTGCCAGCAGCTTCGAGGGGTCCCGAGGAACCGGGGAGCTGTTTTTT
CDR3 protein: CASSFEGSRGTGELFF
J gene: TRBJ2-2
clone size: .
D gene: .
V gene: TRBV7-9

CDR3 DNA: TGTGCCAGCAGTTATAGCCGCACTAGCGGGGGCGGCTATGAGCAGTTCTTC
CDR3 protein: CASSYSRTSGGGYEQFF
J gene: TRBJ2-1
clone size: few
D gene: TRBD2
V gene: TRBV12-3/TRBV12-4

CDR3 DNA: TGTGCCAGCTCAACCGGGACGGCTAGCAATCAGCCCCAGCATTTT
CDR3 protein: CASSTGTASNQPQHF
J gene: TRBJ1-5
clone size: few
D gene: .
V gene: TRBV18

CDR3 DNA: TGTGCCAGCAGTTCGGCGGGAAGCAATCAGCCCCAGCATTTT
CDR3 protein: CASSSAGSNQPQHF
J gene: TRBJ1-5
clone size: .
D gene: .
V gene: TRBV28

CDR3 DNA: TGTGCCAGCAGTTTATCGATGGGCGGTCAAGAGACCCAGTACTTC
CDR3 protein: CASSLSMGGQETQYF
J gene: TRBJ2-5
clone size: few
D gene: .
V gene: TRBV6-6